The clone carrying this TCR beta chain was counted between two and nine times. TCRdb keeps only in-frame clones here, not all; method: immunoSEQ multiplex PCR. The sample holds around 60,000 clones, about 92% seen once. This specimen comes from a study of technical replicates of blood from a few donors. Germline loops: CDR1 SNHLY, CDR2 FYNNEI. The CDR3 runs 15 residues. Losses at the gene ends were 2 bases for V and 2 bases for J; bases not matched to a gene: 4. Material for sequencing was PBMCs. This receptor was obtained from a human donor in good health. Some clones in this sample may be carry-over from other donors' samples. The chain employs TRBV2 and TRBJ2-7; 9 bases fit TRBD1. CDR3 sequence (DNA): TGTGCCAGCAGTGAAAGACAGGGGGGTACCTACGAGCAGTACTTC. This sequence encodes CASSERQGGTYEQYF.